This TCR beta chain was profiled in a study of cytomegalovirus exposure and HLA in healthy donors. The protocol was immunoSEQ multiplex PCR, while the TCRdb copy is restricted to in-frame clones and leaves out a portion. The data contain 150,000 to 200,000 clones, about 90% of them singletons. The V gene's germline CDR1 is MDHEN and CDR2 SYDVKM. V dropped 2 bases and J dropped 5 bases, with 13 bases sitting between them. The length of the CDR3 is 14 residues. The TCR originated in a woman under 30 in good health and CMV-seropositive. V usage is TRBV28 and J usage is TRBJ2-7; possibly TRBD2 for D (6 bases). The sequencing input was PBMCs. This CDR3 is CASSLEGRGNEQYF. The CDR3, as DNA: TGTGCCAGCAGTTTAGAGGGGCGGGGAAACGAGCAGTACTTC.